The sequence of this T cell receptor (beta chain) was determined in a study of cytomegalovirus exposure and HLA in healthy donors. Study information: Out of 150 million to 200 million T cells, an earlier analysis found around 110 million unique TCR beta sequences in total. Findings and limits, study-wide: A later analysis showed HLA-associated TCR beta chains outstripping equally common others in clonal expansion. Information on immune exposure was restricted to one variable (CMV serostatus).

In its sample, this clone was seen a few times. Its antigen is still unknown. The CDR3 consists of 14 residues. V was clipped by 5 bases and J by 6 bases, with 17 bases between them. Germline values: CDR1 SGHRS, CDR2 YFSETQ. PCR used 60 Vbeta primers and 13 Jbeta primers. Profiling relied on immunoSEQ multiplex PCR, and the TCRdb table lists in-frame clones only, not all of them. Here the sample spans about 110,000 clones, around 77% being singletons. Source material: PBMCs. The rearrangement uses TRBV5-1 and TRBJ1-2; perhaps TRBD1 as D (5 bases). The sequence was collected from a woman in her twenties or thirties in good health and CMV-seropositive. CDR3 sequence: CASRVGVTRDGYTF. The CDR3 bases are TGCGCCAGCAGGGTAGGGGTTACTCGTGATGGCTACACCTTC.